These 19 T cell receptor beta chains originate from one sample sequenced in a study of regulatory and conventional T cells in RAG deficiency. The sorted regulatory T cells were CD4+, CD25-high and CD127-low, with genomic DNA sequenced. Method: immunoSEQ multiplex PCR; TCRdb's copy keeps in-frame clones and lacks some. The sample has several thousand clones; approximately 93% are singletons. These data also formed part of another study, on regulatory T cells. This second study notes: Amplification used 52 TRBV primers and 13 TRBJ primers.

The sequenced sample consisted of CD127- CD25+ CD4+ Tregs sorted from blood. The receptors were sampled from a human donor in good health.

A note on this clone: Because the CDR3 is missing its conserved closing phenylalanine or tryptophan, this is likely a read error. The chain recombines TRBV19 with TRBJ2-6, with 8 nucleotides matching TRBD1. Germline trimming cut 5 bases from V and 0 bases from J; bases unmatched to any gene: 9. This CDR3 spans 18 amino acids. Germline lookup yields CDR1 LNHDA and CDR2 SQIVND (reference sequence). The CDR3 coding sequence is TGTGCCAGTAGTTTAACCGGGACAGGACGCTCTGGGGCCAACGTCCTGACTCTC. This codes for CASSLTGTGRSGANVLTL.

This chain joins TRBV6-5 and TRBJ1-5; TRBD1 matches at 7 bases. Germline values: CDR1 MNHEY, CDR2 SVGAGI. The CDR3 consists of 15 residues. Germline trimming cut 0 bases from V and 7 bases from J; bases unmatched to any gene: 6. The CDR3 spells CASSYSGGSGQPQHF. The CDR3 coding sequence is TGTGCCAGCAGTTACTCAGGGGGCTCGGGGCAGCCCCAGCATTTT.

As to this clone: A read error may produce the germline difference seen at one junction end. CDR3 protein: CASSPSGQGDTQYF. CDR3 nucleotide sequence: TGTGCTAGCAGCCCATCAGGACAGGGCGATACGCAGTATTTT. This sequence joins TRBV7-7 and TRBJ2-3, with 8 nucleotides matching TRBD1. The CDR3 covers 14 residues. Germline V gene sequence: CDR1 SSHAT, CDR2 FNYEAQ (reference sequence).

J is TRBJ1-1 and V is TRBV19; no reliable D call. The germline CDR1 and CDR2 sequences are LNHDA and SQIVND (reference sequence). The CDR3 length is 15 residues. Between the trimmed V and J ends, which lost 4 bases and 0 bases, there was a span of 12 bases. The CDR3 sequence: CASSNDRSLNTEAFF. DNA for the CDR3: TGTGCCAGTAGTAATGATAGATCCTTGAACACTGAAGCTTTCTTT.

The V gene is TRBV7-9, the J gene TRBJ2-7; weak D call: TRBD2 (5 bases). The V gene lost 5 bases and the J gene lost 2 bases, with 16 bases spanning the gap. This CDR3 has 15 amino acids. Germline V gene data show CDR1 as SEHNR and CDR2 as FQNEAQ (reference sequence). The CDR3 nucleotides read TGTGCCAGCAGCGAAGCCGGGGATCTTACCTACGAGCAGTACTTC. The encoded protein is CASSEAGDLTYEQYF.

This chain joins TRBV5-1 and TRBJ2-2; D is undetermined. The CDR3 has 16 amino acids. Trimming pared 2 bases from V and 0 bases from J, leaving 11 bases between. CDR1 and CDR2 from the germline V gene are SGHRS and YFSETQ. DNA of the CDR3: TGCGCCAGCAGCTTCCCCGGAGCGTCGAACACCGGGGAGCTGTTTTTT. Protein sequence: CASSFPGASNTGELFF.

The DNA for the CDR3 is TGTGCCAGCAGCTTAGCTACCAACAGAAACCTCTATGGCTACACCTTC. It codes for CASSLATNRNLYGYTF. The genes are TRBV11-2 and TRBJ1-2; D gene uncertain. This CDR3 region has 16 residues. Trimming took off 1 base at V and 4 bases at J, with 16 bases between the two ends. The germline V gene encodes CDR1 SGHAT and CDR2 FQNNGV.

This chain joins TRBV5-1 and TRBJ1-5; tentatively, D is TRBD1 (5 bases). Trimming pared 0 bases from V and 4 bases from J, leaving 8 bases between. Germline CDR1 is SGHRS and CDR2 is YFSETQ. This CDR3 has 14 amino acids. The CDR3 sequence: CASSLDGGNQPQHF. CDR3 in DNA: TGCGCCAGCAGCTTGGACGGGGGTAATCAGCCCCAGCATTTT.

The V call is TRBV5-4, the J call TRBJ2-1, with 8 bases aligning to TRBD2. The CDR3 is 15 residues long. J lost 1 base, V lost 2 bases, and 2 bases had no gene match. Germline assignment: CDR1 SGHNT and CDR2 YYREEE (reference sequence). This CDR3 reads CASSFTSGSYNEQFF. CDR3 in DNA: TGTGCCAGCAGCTTCACTAGCGGATCCTACAATGAGCAGTTCTTC.

This chain uses TRBV6-5 with TRBJ2-3; TRBD2 agrees at 9 bases. With V trimmed by 8 bases and J by 3 bases, 9 bases remained unmatched. There are 15 residues in the CDR3. The germline CDR1 and CDR2 sequences are MNHEY and SVGAGI. The CDR3 region has the DNA TGTGCCAGCGGACCCTTAGCGGGAGCGACAGATACGCAGTATTTT. This sequence encodes CASGPLAGATDTQYF.

The gene calls are TRBV19 and TRBJ2-5; 13 bases agree with TRBD2. The ends lost 5 bases at V and 5 bases at J; junction bases unmatched: 11. Per the germline V gene, CDR1 is LNHDA and CDR2 is SQIVND (reference sequence). This CDR3 is built from 17 residues. CDR3 coding DNA: TGTGCCAGTAGTGTTAGGACTAGCGGGAGAGGAGGTGAGACCCAGTACTTC. Protein product: CASSVRTSGRGGETQYF.

V gene TRBV7-6 combines with J gene TRBJ1-1; 7 bases match TRBD1. The CDR3 runs to 14 residues. V shed 0 bases, J shed 4 bases, and the junction held 2 bases outside the gene matches. Germline loops: CDR1 SGHVS, CDR2 FNYEAQ. As DNA, the CDR3 is TGTGCCAGCAGCTTAGCGCGGACAGGCACTGAAGCTTTCTTT. This sequence encodes CASSLARTGTEAFF.

The chain joins TRBV29-1 to TRBJ2-3, with 7 nucleotides matching TRBD1. J lost 4 bases, V lost 7 bases, and 5 bases had no gene match. Per the germline V gene, CDR1 is SQVTM and CDR2 is ANQGSEA. This CDR3 has 12 amino acids. The CDR3 DNA follows: TGCAGCGCGAGACAGGGTGCAGATACGCAGTATTTT. This codes for CSARQGADTQYF.

A note on this clone: An end of the junction differs from the germline gene, which may be a read error. The chain combines TRBV30 with TRBJ1-1, with 7 positions matching TRBD1. Looked up from germline, CDR1 is GTSNPN and CDR2 is SVGIG (reference sequence). The CDR3 is made up of 13 amino acids. The CDR3 loop reads CAWSALLGQRCDF. In DNA form, the CDR3 reads TGTGCCTGGAGCGCACTGTTGGGACAGCGTTGCGATTTT. The full variable domain, completed using reference TRBV30 and TRBJ1-1, is SQTIHQWPATLVQPVGSPLSLECTVEGTSNPNLYWYRQAAGRGLQLLFYSVGIGQISSEVPQNLSASRPQDRQFILSSKKLLLSDSGFYLCAWSALLGQRCDFGQGTRLTVV.

The rearrangement uses TRBV7-2 and TRBJ2-1; D gene uncertain. V lost 2 bases to trimming and J lost 5 bases, with 7 bases between them. The germline gives CDR1 SGHTA, CDR2 FQGNSA. CDR3 length: 13 residues. The CDR3 DNA sequence: TGTGCCAGCAGCTTACGTTCTGACAATGAGCAGTTCTTC. It yields the protein CASSLRSDNEQFF.

The chain employs TRBV10-3 and TRBJ2-7, with 10 bases matching TRBD1. Germline lookup yields CDR1 ENHRY and CDR2 SYGVKD. The CDR3 consists of 19 residues. The junction had 13 bases not matched to a gene; V was cut back by 2 bases and J by 0 bases. The CDR3 spells CAISERDRGRRGISYEQYF. CDR3 coding DNA: TGTGCCATCAGTGAGCGGGACAGGGGCCGGCGGGGGATCTCCTACGAGCAGTACTTC.

A note on this clone: This likely comes from a read error, as the CDR3 has no conserved phenylalanine or tryptophan at its end. The CDR3 protein is CASSPTLGWEQYL. For the CDR3, the DNA is TGTGCCAGCAGCCCAACTCTAGGATGGGAGCAGTACCTC. The chain uses TRBV4-2 and TRBJ2-7, with D uncertain. Germline-derived CDR1 and CDR2 are LGHNA and YNFKEQ. Trimming pared 4 bases from V and 7 bases from J, leaving 14 bases between. There are 13 residues in the CDR3.

The gene calls are TRBV7-2 and TRBJ2-5; TRBD2 matches 7 bases. Trimming at V came to 0 bases and at J to 2 bases, leaving 6 bases not matched to a gene. The CDR3 loop spans 16 amino acids. From germline, CDR1 is SGHTA and CDR2 FQGNSA. The CDR3 bases are TGTGCCAGCAGCTTAGCTGGATTCGGGGGGCAAGAGACCCAGTACTTC. It is translated as CASSLAGFGGQETQYF.

This sequence joins TRBV7-9 and TRBJ1-1, with 8 nucleotides matching TRBD1. After removal of 5 bases from V and 4 bases from J, the junction contained 3 bases not matched to a gene. In germline, CDR1 is SEHNR, CDR2 FQNEAQ (reference sequence). This CDR3 region has 13 residues. As DNA, the CDR3 is TGTGCCAGCAGCCGAACAGGGGGCACTGAAGCTTTCTTT. Amino acids: CASSRTGGTEAFF.